The 25 T cell receptor beta chains listed next were all sequenced from one sample in a study of cytomegalovirus exposure and HLA in healthy donors. The PCR was carried out with 60 Vbeta primers and 13 Jbeta primers. Some clones are missing from TCRdb's copy, which holds only in-frame ones; the method was immunoSEQ multiplex PCR. The sample consists of 200,000 to 250,000 clones, more than 75% of them appearing once. Sequencing was performed on PBMCs. The receptor set was obtained from a girl aged 2-10 years in good health and CMV-seronegative.

The chain is built from TRBV5-1 and TRBJ2-5, with D hard to call. With 5 bases removed from V and 2 bases from J, the gap between germline ends came to 4 bases. The CDR3 is 11 amino acids. Germline values: CDR1 SGHRS, CDR2 YFSETQ. CDR3 coding DNA: TGCGCCAGCAGGGCTCAAGAGACCCAGTACTTC. Protein sequence: CASRAQETQYF.

The chain links TRBV6-5 to TRBJ2-3; TRBD2 matches at 9 bases. The germline CDR1 and CDR2 sequences are MNHEY and SVGAGI. There are 16 residues in the CDR3. Trimming cost V 1 base and J 1 base; bases outside gene matches: 3. The CDR3 DNA sequence: TGTGCCAGCAGTTACTTGCGGGGGGGCGGCACAGATACGCAGTATTTT. Protein sequence: CASSYLRGGGTDTQYF.

J is TRBJ2-5 and V is TRBV4-1; 8 positions agree with TRBD1. After removal of 2 bases from V and 5 bases from J, the junction contained 7 bases not matched to a gene. Germline lookup yields CDR1 MGHRA and CDR2 YSYEKL. The CDR3 spans 15 residues. Here the CDR3 DNA reads TGCGCCAGCAGCCAAAGCCAGGGGGCGAAGGAGACCCAGTACTTC. Translation: CASSQSQGAKETQYF.

The V and J genes are TRBV5-1 and TRBJ2-6; the match to TRBD2 covers 7 bases. The CDR3 spans 15 residues. After removal of 4 bases from V and 0 bases from J, the junction contained 1 base not matched to a gene. Germline V gene lookup returns CDR1 SGHRS and CDR2 YFSETQ. In DNA, the CDR3 is TGCGCCAGCAGCCCGGGGGGCTCTGGGGCCAACGTCCTGACTTTC. This gives the protein CASSPGGSGANVLTF.

The chain has TRBV18 and TRBJ2-7; D is perhaps TRBD2 (5 bases). This CDR3 is 15 amino acids long. The germline V and J ends were trimmed by 2 bases and 1 base, with 12 bases remaining between them. The germline V gene has CDR1 KGHSH and CDR2 LQKENI. The CDR3 spells CASSPEGSFSYEQYF. DNA of the CDR3: TGTGCCAGCTCACCAGAGGGCAGTTTTTCCTACGAGCAGTACTTC.

CDR3 in amino acids: CASKLAGGETQYF. CDR3 bases: TGCGCCAGCAAGCTAGCGGGAGGAGAGACCCAGTACTTC. V gene TRBV5-1 combines with J gene TRBJ2-5; 11 bases are a match to TRBD2. The CDR3 consists of 13 residues. The V gene end was trimmed by 6 bases and the J gene end by 4 bases; junction bases not matched to a gene: 2. Germline CDR1 and CDR2: SGHRS and YFSETQ.

This clone was picked up one time. The chain employs TRBV2 and TRBJ1-4, with 8 bases lining up with TRBD1. Germline V gene data show CDR1 as SNHLY and CDR2 as FYNNEI. With V trimmed by 6 bases and J by 5 bases, 5 bases remained unmatched. There are 14 residues in the CDR3. This CDR3 reads CASSIDRGNEKLFF. For the CDR3, the DNA is TGTGCCAGCAGCATCGACAGGGGAAATGAAAAACTGTTTTTT.

The table lists this clone with a count of one. The chain recombines TRBV19 with TRBJ2-2; the D gene is possibly TRBD2 (6 bases). Germline CDR1 reads LNHDA; CDR2 reads SQIVND (reference sequence). The length of the CDR3 is 16 residues. Deletions cut 4 bases from V and 0 bases from J, with 12 bases between. CDR3 residues: CASSRHSGANTGELFF. CDR3 bases: TGTGCCAGTAGTAGGCATAGCGGTGCGAACACCGGGGAGCTGTTTTTT.

The chain combines TRBV27 with TRBJ1-1; tentative D call: TRBD1 (6 bases). Between the trimmed V and J ends, which lost 6 bases and 2 bases, there was a span of 13 bases. Germline V gene sequence: CDR1 MNHEY, CDR2 SMNVEV (reference sequence). The CDR3 loop spans 14 amino acids. Here the CDR3 reads CASSQGQLNTEAFF. CDR3 bases: TGTGCCAGCAGCCAAGGACAGCTAAACACTGAAGCTTTCTTT.

The chain combines TRBV19 with TRBJ2-2; D not certain. V shed 6 bases and J shed 5 bases, with 7 bases lying between them. The CDR3 has 12 amino acids. Germline V CDR1 and CDR2: LNHDA, SQIVND (reference sequence). CDR3 coding DNA: TGTGCCAGTAGCCCCTATACCGGGGAGCTGTTTTTT. Protein sequence: CASSPYTGELFF.

The chain employs TRBV30 and TRBJ2-5; 9 positions agree with TRBD2. CDR3 size: 17 residues. V lost 0 bases and J lost 1; bases outside the gene matches: 9. Germline assignment: CDR1 GTSNPN and CDR2 SVGIG (reference sequence). CDR3 protein: CAWSVRLAGLSQETQYF. The CDR3 nucleotides are TGTGCCTGGAGTGTGAGGCTAGCGGGGCTATCCCAAGAGACCCAGTACTTC.

The V gene is TRBV6-5, the J gene TRBJ2-7; D might be TRBD1 (6 bases). The germline gives CDR1 MNHEY, CDR2 SVGAGI. CDR3 size: 15 residues. The V gene lost 6 bases and the J gene lost 2 bases, with 17 bases spanning the gap. In DNA, the CDR3 is TGTGCCAGCAGGTCGAGGAAGGGGGTTACCTACGAGCAGTACTTC. Amino acid sequence: CASRSRKGVTYEQYF.

The chain recombines TRBV6-5 with TRBJ2-1; the D is unclear. Germline V CDR1 and CDR2: MNHEY, SVGAGI. This CDR3 contains 10 residues. Trimming took 8 bases from V and 5 from J, leaving 4 bases between them. DNA for the CDR3: TGTGCCAGCGGAGACAATGAGCAGTTCTTC. Translating gives CASGDNEQFF.

The rearrangement uses TRBV6-5 and TRBJ2-7; TRBD1 aligns across 8 bases. V was clipped by 6 bases and J by 3 bases; unmatched bases: 7. Per germline, CDR1 MNHEY and CDR2 SVGAGI. This CDR3 is 14 amino acids long. In DNA, the CDR3 is TGTGCCAGCAGCCCAACAGGGGGGAGCTACGAGCAGTACTTC. It encodes CASSPTGGSYEQYF.

The chain couples TRBV30 to TRBJ1-5, with unresolved D. Germline-derived CDR1 and CDR2 are GTSNPN and SVGIG (reference sequence). Between the trimmed V and J ends, which lost 3 bases and 7 bases, there was a span of 13 bases. This CDR3 is built from 13 residues. CDR3: CAWREKGDQPQHF. CDR3 DNA: TGTGCCTGGAGAGAAAAAGGAGACCAGCCCCAGCATTTT.

This clone occurred once. This chain connects TRBV2 to TRBJ1-1, with D possibly matching TRBD1 (6 bases). CDR3 size: 14 residues. The V gene lost 6 bases and the J gene lost 2 bases, with 13 bases spanning the gap. In germline, CDR1 is SNHLY, CDR2 FYNNEI. In DNA, the CDR3 is TGTGCCAGCAGGATCCGGGACACCAACACTGAAGCTTTCTTT. Translated: CASRIRDTNTEAFF.

V usage is TRBV6-5 and J usage is TRBJ1-6, with a possible D match to TRBD1 (6 bases). CDR3 size: 15 residues. V gave up 5 bases and J gave up 3 bases, with 11 bases separating them. In germline, CDR1 is MNHEY, CDR2 SVGAGI. The CDR3 DNA reads as TGTGCCAGCAGTAGCGGGACACTCTATAATTCACCCCTCCACTTT. Translated: CASSSGTLYNSPLHF.

V usage is TRBV7-8 and J usage is TRBJ2-7, with 7 positions matching TRBD1. Germline CDR1 reads SGHVS; CDR2 reads FQNEAQ. The V gene end was trimmed by 6 bases and the J gene end by 7 bases; junction bases not matched to a gene: 12. The CDR3 length is 14 residues. The CDR3 sequence is CASRLSGQRGEQYF. The CDR3 coding sequence is TGTGCCAGCAGACTGTCGGGACAGAGAGGGGAGCAGTACTTC.

This chain links TRBV2 with TRBJ1-2; D unresolved. Per germline, CDR1 SNHLY and CDR2 FYNNEI. V lost 3 bases and J 4 bases, leaving 24 bases between the germline ends. The CDR3 runs to 18 residues. CDR3 DNA: TGTGCCAGCAGTGACTTCGGGGATACGACTACCGTCTTCTATGGCTACACCTTC. Its translation is CASSDFGDTTTVFYGYTF.

The CDR3 nucleotides are TGCAGCGCTTTGTCAGGGGACTCCTACGAGCAGTACTTC. This gives the protein CSALSGDSYEQYF. This rearrangement joins TRBV29-1 to TRBJ2-7; possible D gene TRBD1, 6 bases. Per the germline V gene, CDR1 is SQVTM and CDR2 is ANQGSEA. Trimming removed 7 bases at V and 0 bases at J, with 13 bases between. The CDR3 spans 13 residues.

The rearrangement links TRBV15 to TRBJ1-2; TRBD1 matches 10 bases. V dropped 2 bases and J dropped 8; count of bases not matched to a gene: 11. The CDR3 is made up of 16 amino acids. The germline V gene encodes CDR1 LNHNV and CDR2 YYDKDF (reference sequence). The CDR3 DNA follows: TGTGCCACCAGCAGACTTACCGACAGGGGGCAGGGGGGCTACACCTTC. Translating gives CATSRLTDRGQGGYTF.

The chain recombines TRBV30 with TRBJ1-4; D not resolved. Deletions cut 2 bases from V and 8 bases from J, with 15 bases between. The germline V gene encodes CDR1 GTSNPN and CDR2 SVGIG (reference sequence). The CDR3 covers 14 residues. CDR3: CAWSTPGFREKLFF. The CDR3 region has the DNA TGTGCCTGGAGTACGCCCGGGTTTCGGGAAAAACTGTTTTTT.

This sequence joins TRBV30 and TRBJ2-3; D is undetermined. Trimming removed 2 bases from V and 2 bases from J, with 11 bases in between. Germline loops: CDR1 GTSNPN, CDR2 SVGIG (reference sequence). This CDR3 has 14 amino acids. The CDR3 loop reads CAWSSPGNTDTQYF. The CDR3 bases are TGTGCCTGGAGTTCCCCAGGAAACACAGATACGCAGTATTTT.

The rearrangement joins TRBV7-8 to TRBJ2-5; 9 nucleotides align to TRBD2. The V segment lost 2 bases and the J segment 4 bases; nucleotides outside the gene matches: 11. CDR3 length: 17 amino acids. Germline CDR1 SGHVS, CDR2 FQNEAQ. The CDR3 here is CASSLWGGGARRETQYF. Written as DNA, the CDR3 is TGTGCCAGCAGCTTATGGGGCGGGGGGGCCCGTCGAGAGACCCAGTACTTC.

The chain carries TRBV6-6 and TRBJ1-1; D gene unclear. The CDR3 loop spans 13 amino acids. V lost 3 bases to trimming and J lost 3 bases, with 8 bases between them. Germline lookup yields CDR1 MNHNY and CDR2 SVGAGI (reference sequence). The CDR3 DNA reads as TGTGCCAGCAGTTATTGGAGAGACACTGAAGCTTTCTTT. It encodes CASSYWRDTEAFF.